The 30 T cell receptor beta chains below all came from one sample that was sequenced in a study of T-cell reconstitution after alpha-beta-depleted transplantation in children. Library preparation (for TCRbeta) was performed with unique molecular identifiers. TCRdb called the PCR reads again in MiXCR, with one record for every CDR3 protein. The sample yields about 78,000 distinct CDR3 sequences, roughly 13% seen once. The source was PBMCs, mostly from graft donor cells, collected 180 days after TCRalphabeta/CD19-depleted stem cell transplant. Receptors originate from a male patient under 10 years old who had a stem cell transplant for acute lymphoblastic leukemia, so the T cells may come from the graft donor.

The sample holds a few counts of this clonotype. This chain's CDR3 is CASSHRRHNEKLFF. For the CDR3, the DNA is TGTGCCAGCAGCCACAGGAGGCATAATGAAAAACTGTTTTTT. This chain joins TRBV6-1 and TRBJ1-4; TRBD1 might be the D (5 bases). The ends were cut back, 6 bases at V and 4 bases at J, with 12 bases in the middle. Germline V lookup: CDR1 MNHNS, CDR2 SASEGT. The CDR3 runs 14 residues.

The chain couples TRBV20-1 to TRBJ2-7; a possible D gene is TRBD2 (5 bases). V gave up 6 bases and J gave up 3 bases, with 12 bases separating them. Germline CDR1 reads DFQATT; CDR2 reads SNEGSKA (reference sequence). The CDR3 is 12 amino acids. CDR3 nucleotide sequence: TGCAGTGCGGGGAGACGTGTCTACGAGCAGTACTTC. It specifies CSAGRRVYEQYF.

In its sample, this clonotype was seen many times. The chain is built from TRBV20-1 and TRBJ2-2; D possibly corresponds to TRBD1 (5 bases). Germline V lookup: CDR1 DFQATT, CDR2 SNEGSKA (reference sequence). This CDR3 has 11 amino acids. The V and J ends lost 6 bases and 6 bases respectively, with 8 bases between them. CDR3 protein: CSAHRPGELFF. The CDR3, as DNA: TGCAGTGCCCACAGGCCCGGGGAGCTGTTTTTT.

This rearrangement joins TRBV27 to TRBJ1-6, with a possible D match to TRBD1 (5 bases). The V end lost 3 bases, the J end lost 7 bases, and 19 bases lay between the germline ends. Germline V gives CDR1 MNHEY, CDR2 SMNVEV (reference sequence). The CDR3 contains 17 residues. In nucleotides, the CDR3 is TGTGCCAGCAGTTTCGAAGGGGAAGGGGTACTAAATTCACCCCTCCACTTT. Its protein product is CASSFEGEGVLNSPLHF.

This clonotype was seen a few times. V and J are TRBV5-5 and TRBJ2-7; the match to TRBD2 covers 10 bases. With V trimmed by 4 bases and J by 0 bases, 7 bases remained unmatched. The CDR3 sequence is 16 residues long. The germline V gene has CDR1 SGHKS and CDR2 YYEKEE (reference sequence). The CDR3 spells CASSAGTSVVSYEQYF. As DNA, the CDR3 is TGTGCCAGCAGCGCCGGGACTAGCGTGGTCTCCTACGAGCAGTACTTC.

This clonotype was seen more than once but under ten times. The chain recombines TRBV9 with TRBJ2-3; TRBD2 matches 14 bases. Germline values: CDR1 SGDLS, CDR2 YYNGEE. The CDR3 runs 17 residues. Trimming cost V 4 bases and J 3 bases; bases outside gene matches: 7. The CDR3 DNA follows: TGTGCCAGCAGCCTCCAGACTAGCGGGAGGGAGACAGATACGCAGTATTTT. Translated: CASSLQTSGRETDTQYF.

This clonotype was seen ten or more times. The genes are TRBV3-1 and TRBJ1-1, with D possibly matching TRBD1 (5 bases). This CDR3 has 15 amino acids. Germline V gene lookup returns CDR1 LGHDT and CDR2 YNNKEL (reference sequence). V gave up 0 bases and J gave up 2 bases, with 10 bases separating them. The CDR3 DNA reads TGTGCCAGCAGCCAAGATCCCAGGGATAACACTGAAGCTTTCTTT. It is translated as CASSQDPRDNTEAFF.

This clonotype was counted only a few times. It may be a read error: a sequence one base away is much more abundant. The CDR3 does not close with the conserved phenylalanine or tryptophan, likely indicating a read error. The V call is TRBV19, the J call TRBJ2-7; 7 positions match TRBD2. This CDR3 is built from 13 residues. CDR1 is LNHDA and CDR2 is SQIVND in the germline V gene (reference sequence). Trimming cost V 8 bases and J 2 bases; bases outside gene matches: 6. The CDR3 DNA reads as TGTGCCAGTCAAACTAGCGACACCTACGAGCAGTACCTC. Its protein is CASQTSDTYEQYL.

The V and J genes are TRBV19 and TRBJ1-5; the D is unclear. The ends were cut back, 4 bases at V and 1 base at J, with 11 bases in the middle. The CDR3 sequence is 15 residues long. Germline V gene lookup returns CDR1 LNHDA and CDR2 SQIVND (reference sequence). CDR3 coding DNA: TGTGCCAGTAGTAGGAGAGTTTGGAGCAATCAGCCCCAGCATTTT. It translates to CASSRRVWSNQPQHF.

This clonotype was counted between two and nine times. V gene TRBV28 combines with J gene TRBJ1-5, with a possible D match to TRBD1 (6 bases). CDR1 is MDHEN and CDR2 is SYDVKM in the germline V gene. V lost 10 bases and J lost 0, with 16 bases in between. The CDR3 contains 15 residues. The CDR3 sequence is CATSLSGHSNQPQHF. For the CDR3, the DNA is TGTGCCACTTCACTCTCGGGACATAGCAATCAGCCCCAGCATTTT.

This clonotype was detected many times. This rearrangement joins TRBV5-1 to TRBJ2-7, with 9 bases that match TRBD1. The V and J ends lost 3 bases and 5 bases, in that order; junction bases with no gene match: 9. CDR1 SGHRS and CDR2 YFSETQ come from the germline V gene. This CDR3 is built from 15 residues. The CDR3 bases are TGCGCCAGCAGCTCTAGAAGGACAGGGGTCAACGAGCAGTACTTC. Its translation: CASSSRRTGVNEQYF.

V gene TRBV6-5 combines with J gene TRBJ2-5; 7 positions match TRBD1. The ends lost 0 bases at V and 9 bases at J; junction bases unmatched: 7. This CDR3 spans 14 amino acids. Germline lookup yields CDR1 MNHEY and CDR2 SVGAGI. The CDR3 DNA is TGTGCCAGCAGTTACTCTGGAGTTCAGGGGGCCCAGTACTTC. Protein product: CASSYSGVQGAQYF.

This clonotype was recorded many times. The chain carries TRBV5-1 and TRBJ2-1; 10 nucleotides align to TRBD1. CDR3 length equals 14 residues. Trimming removed 7 bases from V and 4 bases from J; junction bases left unmatched: 5. Germline CDR1 and CDR2: SGHRS and YFSETQ. The DNA of the CDR3 is TGCGCCAGCCATCAGGGACAGGGGTACAATGAGCAGTTCTTC. This encodes CASHQGQGYNEQFF.

Ten or more counts support this clonotype. The rearrangement links TRBV5-1 to TRBJ2-3; tentative D call: TRBD2 (6 bases). V lost 4 bases and J 4 bases, leaving 16 bases between the germline ends. CDR3 length equals 15 residues. CDR1 and CDR2 (germline): SGHRS, YFSETQ. The CDR3 reads CASSPREAGPDTQYF. The CDR3 DNA follows: TGCGCCAGCAGCCCTCGGGAAGCGGGTCCAGATACGCAGTATTTT.

This rearrangement joins TRBV15 to TRBJ2-7, with D perhaps matching TRBD1 (6 bases). Trimming took 0 bases from V and 9 from J, leaving 18 bases between them. The CDR3 consists of 15 residues. CDR1 and CDR2 (germline): LNHNV, YYDKDF (reference sequence). CDR3 bases: TGTGCCACCAGCAGAGATAGTGGGGGCCCAACCGGGCAGTACTTC. Translation gives CATSRDSGGPTGQYF.

The V call is TRBV5-1, the J call TRBJ2-2; D gene uncertain. The CDR3 runs to 15 residues. With 0 bases removed from V and 6 bases from J, the gap between germline ends came to 12 bases. CDR1 and CDR2 from the germline V gene are SGHRS and YFSETQ. The CDR3 DNA follows: TGCGCCAGCAGCTTGGGCCCCCGCCTTTCCGGGGAGCTGTTTTTT. Encoded protein: CASSLGPRLSGELFF.

The rearrangement links TRBV20-1 to TRBJ2-5; perhaps TRBD1 as D (6 bases). The V gene lost 6 bases and the J gene lost 5 bases, with 13 bases spanning the gap. Looked up from germline, CDR1 is DFQATT and CDR2 is SNEGSKA (reference sequence). The CDR3 covers 12 residues. The CDR3 is CSAPLTGETQYF. The CDR3 region has the DNA TGCAGTGCGCCCCTAACAGGGGAGACCCAGTACTTC.

This sequence joins TRBV5-1 and TRBJ1-2; D unresolved. The CDR3 loop spans 14 amino acids. Trimming pared 1 base from V and 7 bases from J, leaving 14 bases between. Germline V gene sequence: CDR1 SGHRS, CDR2 YFSETQ. The chain's CDR3 is CASSLSTWSSGYTF. CDR3 DNA: TGCGCCAGCAGCTTGTCTACATGGTCCTCTGGCTACACCTTC.

This clonotype was detected a few times. The chain combines TRBV6-1 with TRBJ2-2, with D possibly matching TRBD1 (6 bases). CDR3 size: 14 residues. Per the germline V gene, CDR1 is MNHNS and CDR2 is SASEGT. Trimming pared 5 bases from V and 5 bases from J, leaving 12 bases between. The CDR3 nucleotides read TGTGCCAGCAGTCCGGGACATTTTACCGGGGAGCTGTTTTTT. Amino acid sequence: CASSPGHFTGELFF.

This clonotype was seen repeatedly, ten times or more. J is TRBJ1-6 and V is TRBV7-6, with no clear D. CDR3 length: 15 amino acids. V was shortened by 2 bases and J by 5 bases, with 10 bases between the two germline ends. The V gene's germline CDR1 is SGHVS and CDR2 FNYEAQ. The CDR3 reads CASSLREAHNSPLHF. The DNA of the CDR3 is TGTGCCAGCAGCTTAAGGGAGGCTCATAATTCACCCCTCCACTTT. The variable domain in full, completed from reference TRBV7-6 and TRBJ1-6, reads GAGVSQSPRYKVTKRGQDVALRCDPISGHVSLYWYRQALGQGPEFLTYFNYEAQQDKSGLPNDRFSAERPEGSISTLTIQRTEQRDSAMYRCASSLREAHNSPLHFGNGTRLTVT.

The chain recombines TRBV11-2 with TRBJ2-2, with D unresolved. Germline values: CDR1 SGHAT, CDR2 FQNNGV. The CDR3 is 14 amino acids. Trimming left V 5 bases short and J 5 bases short, with 12 bases between. CDR3 DNA: TGTGCCAGCAGCCCCCCCAGCCGGACCGGGGAGCTGTTTTTT. Its translation is CASSPPSRTGELFF.

Here the CDR3 reads CASSLGRGPSSYEQYF. CDR3 nucleotide sequence: TGTGCCAGCAGCTTAGGTCGGGGACCCAGCTCCTACGAGCAGTACTTC. This sequence joins TRBV11-1 and TRBJ2-7; perhaps D is TRBD1 or TRBD2 (5 bases each). The CDR3 consists of 16 residues. CDR1 SGHAT and CDR2 FQDESV come from the germline V gene (reference sequence). Trimming left V 1 base short and J 0 bases short, with 13 bases between.

J is TRBJ1-4 and V is TRBV18, with D unclear. The germline gives CDR1 KGHSH, CDR2 LQKENI. The V and J ends lost 0 bases and 7 bases respectively, with 9 bases between them. This CDR3 is built from 14 residues. The CDR3 here is CASSPPYKAEKLFF. CDR3 sequence (DNA): TGTGCCAGCTCACCACCCTATAAGGCTGAAAAACTGTTTTTT.

There are many counts of this clonotype. J is TRBJ2-7 and V is TRBV10-3; weak D call: TRBD1 (6 bases). The germline CDR1 and CDR2 sequences are ENHRY and SYGVKD. V dropped 4 bases and J dropped 3 bases, with 7 bases sitting between them. The CDR3 totals 12 residues. The CDR3 DNA sequence: TGTGCCATCAGTGGGGACATCTACGAGCAGTACTTC. It yields the protein CAISGDIYEQYF.

Ten or more counts support this clonotype. In nucleotides, the CDR3 is TGTGCCACCAGCAGGGCTAAGAGCCCCGGCATTCAGTACTTC. Protein: CATSRAKSPGIQYF. The genes are TRBV15 and TRBJ2-4; D gene ambiguous. CDR3 length: 14 residues. V shed 3 bases and J shed 9 bases, with 15 bases lying between them. CDR1 LNHNV and CDR2 YYDKDF come from the germline V gene (reference sequence). Full variable domain (rest looked up from reference TRBV15 and TRBJ2-4): DAMVIQNPRYQVTQFGKPVTLSCSQTLNHNVMYWYQQKSSQAPKLLFHYYDKDFNNEADTPDNFQSRRPNTSFCFLDIRSPGLGDTAMYLCATSRAKSPGIQYFGAGTRLSVL.

There are a few counts of this clonotype. The V call is TRBV6-1, the J call TRBJ1-3; D perhaps matches TRBD1 (6 bases). This CDR3 has 14 residues. Trimming took 0 bases from V and 5 from J, leaving 8 bases between them. Germline values: CDR1 MNHNS, CDR2 SASEGT. CDR3 sequence reads: CASSEAGTRNTIYF. CDR3 in DNA: TGTGCCAGCAGTGAAGCAGGGACAAGAAACACCATATATTTT.

This clonotype was counted at least ten times. CDR3 sequence: CASSEYGTSKKELFF. In nucleotides, the CDR3 is TGTGCCAGCAGTGAATACGGGACTAGCAAAAAGGAGCTGTTTTTT. This rearrangement joins TRBV25-1 to TRBJ2-2, with 9 bases aligning to TRBD2. With 0 bases clipped from V and 10 bases from J, the junction kept 6 bases outside the gene matches. This CDR3 spans 15 amino acids. Per germline, CDR1 MGHDK and CDR2 SYGVNS.

There are a few counts of this clonotype. The chain combines TRBV20-1 with TRBJ1-2, with D maybe TRBD1 (5 bases). V lost 1 base, J lost 1 base, and 10 bases lay in between. This CDR3 comprises 14 residues. In germline, CDR1 is DFQATT, CDR2 SNEGSKA (reference sequence). In nucleotides, the CDR3 is TGCAGTGCTAGAGTAACAGGCTTTAACTATGGCTACACCTTC. Protein product: CSARVTGFNYGYTF.

This clonotype was observed at least ten times. V is TRBV4-3 and J is TRBJ2-5; 9 positions match TRBD2. V shed 5 bases and J 2 bases; nucleotides not matched to a gene: 12. This CDR3 is built from 17 residues. Germline assignment: CDR1 LGHNA and CDR2 YSLEER. The CDR3 reads CASSAGGPIGDQETQYF. CDR3 nucleotide sequence: TGCGCCAGCAGCGCGGGGGGGCCAATAGGCGATCAAGAGACCCAGTACTTC.

This clonotype has only a few counts. J is TRBJ1-3 and V is TRBV18, with D possibly matching TRBD1 (5 bases). The V gene lost 4 bases and the J gene lost 4 bases, with 8 bases spanning the gap. The CDR3 has 13 residues. Looked up from germline, CDR1 is KGHSH and CDR2 is LQKENI. The CDR3 is CASSQGTGNTIYF. Written as DNA, the CDR3 is TGTGCCAGCTCACAAGGGACGGGAAACACCATATATTTT.